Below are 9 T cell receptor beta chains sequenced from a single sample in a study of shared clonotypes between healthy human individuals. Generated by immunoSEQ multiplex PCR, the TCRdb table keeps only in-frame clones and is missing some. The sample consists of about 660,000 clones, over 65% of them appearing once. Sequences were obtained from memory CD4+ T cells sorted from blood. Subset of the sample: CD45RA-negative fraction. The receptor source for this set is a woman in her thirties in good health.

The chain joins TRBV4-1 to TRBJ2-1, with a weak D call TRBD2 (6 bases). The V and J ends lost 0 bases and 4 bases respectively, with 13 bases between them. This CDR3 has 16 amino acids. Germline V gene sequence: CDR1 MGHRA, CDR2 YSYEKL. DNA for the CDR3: TGCGCCAGCAGCCAAGAAGGGCGGGACCCTTACAATGAGCAGTTCTTC. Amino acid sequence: CASSQEGRDPYNEQFF.

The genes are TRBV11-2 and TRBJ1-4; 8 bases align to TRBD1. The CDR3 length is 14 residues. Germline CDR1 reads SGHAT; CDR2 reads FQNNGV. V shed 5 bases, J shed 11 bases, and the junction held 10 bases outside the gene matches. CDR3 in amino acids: CASSTQGAGAKLFF. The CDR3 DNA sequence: TGTGCCAGCAGCACCCAGGGGGCGGGGGCGAAACTGTTTTTT.

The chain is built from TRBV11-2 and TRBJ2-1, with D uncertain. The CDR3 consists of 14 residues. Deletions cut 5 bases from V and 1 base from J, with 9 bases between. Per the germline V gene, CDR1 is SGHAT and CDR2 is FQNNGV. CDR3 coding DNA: TGTGCCAGCAGCCTAGTTGGATCCTACAATGAGCAGTTCTTC. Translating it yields CASSLVGSYNEQFF.

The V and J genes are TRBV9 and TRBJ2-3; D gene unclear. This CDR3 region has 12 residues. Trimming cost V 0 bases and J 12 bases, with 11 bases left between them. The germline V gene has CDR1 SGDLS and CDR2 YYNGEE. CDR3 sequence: CASSVGASVQYF. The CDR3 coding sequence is TGTGCCAGCAGCGTAGGTGCCTCGGTCCAGTATTTT. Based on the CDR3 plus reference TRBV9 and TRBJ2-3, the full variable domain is DSGVTQTPKHLITATGQRVTLRCSPRSGDLSVYWYQQSLDQGLQFLIQYYNGEERAKGNILERFSAQQFPDLHSELNLSSLELGDSALYFCASSVGASVQYFGPGTRLTVL.

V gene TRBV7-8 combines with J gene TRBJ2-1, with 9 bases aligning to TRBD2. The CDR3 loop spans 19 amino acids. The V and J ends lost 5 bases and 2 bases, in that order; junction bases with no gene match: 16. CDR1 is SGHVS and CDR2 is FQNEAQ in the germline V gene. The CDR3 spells CASSPRTGPSGMAYNEQFF. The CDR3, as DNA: TGTGCCAGCAGCCCCCGGACAGGTCCTAGCGGGATGGCCTACAATGAGCAGTTCTTC.

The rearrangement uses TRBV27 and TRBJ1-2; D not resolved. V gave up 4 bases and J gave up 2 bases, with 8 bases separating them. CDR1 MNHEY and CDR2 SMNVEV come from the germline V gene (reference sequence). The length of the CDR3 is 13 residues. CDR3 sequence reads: CASSSGRNYGYTF. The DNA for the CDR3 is TGTGCCAGCAGTTCAGGCAGAAACTATGGCTACACCTTC.

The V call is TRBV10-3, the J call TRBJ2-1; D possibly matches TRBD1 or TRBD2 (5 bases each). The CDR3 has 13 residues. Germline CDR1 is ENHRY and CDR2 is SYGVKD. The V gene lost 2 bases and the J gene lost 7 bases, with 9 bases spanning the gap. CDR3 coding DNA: TGTGCCATCAGTGAGGGGGGTAGGAATGAGCAGTTCTTC. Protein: CAISEGGRNEQFF.

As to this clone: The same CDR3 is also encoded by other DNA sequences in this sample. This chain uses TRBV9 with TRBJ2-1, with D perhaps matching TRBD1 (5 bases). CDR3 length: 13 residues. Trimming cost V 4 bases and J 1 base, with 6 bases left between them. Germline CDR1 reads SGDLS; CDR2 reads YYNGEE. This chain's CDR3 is CASSRGSYNEQFF. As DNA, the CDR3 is TGTGCCAGCAGCAGGGGATCCTACAATGAGCAGTTCTTC. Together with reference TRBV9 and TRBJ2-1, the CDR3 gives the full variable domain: DSGVTQTPKHLITATGQRVTLRCSPRSGDLSVYWYQQSLDQGLQFLIQYYNGEERAKGNILERFSAQQFPDLHSELNLSSLELGDSALYFCASSRGSYNEQFFGPGTRLTVL.

As DNA, the CDR3 is TGTGCCAGCAGCCCTCCACGATACGAGACCCAGTACTTC. Amino acids: CASSPPRYETQYF. The chain has TRBV7-3 and TRBJ2-5, with D unresolved. Trimming took 5 bases from V and 5 from J, leaving 12 bases between them. This CDR3 is built from 13 residues. The germline gives CDR1 SGHTA, CDR2 FQGTGA. The full variable domain, in which reference TRBV7-3 and TRBJ2-5 provide the parts outside the CDR3, is GAGVSQTPSNKVTEKGKYVELRCDPISGHTALYWYRQSLGQGPEFLIYFQGTGAADDSGLPNDRFFAVRPEGSVSTLKIQRTERGDSAVYLCASSPPRYETQYFGPGTRLLVL.